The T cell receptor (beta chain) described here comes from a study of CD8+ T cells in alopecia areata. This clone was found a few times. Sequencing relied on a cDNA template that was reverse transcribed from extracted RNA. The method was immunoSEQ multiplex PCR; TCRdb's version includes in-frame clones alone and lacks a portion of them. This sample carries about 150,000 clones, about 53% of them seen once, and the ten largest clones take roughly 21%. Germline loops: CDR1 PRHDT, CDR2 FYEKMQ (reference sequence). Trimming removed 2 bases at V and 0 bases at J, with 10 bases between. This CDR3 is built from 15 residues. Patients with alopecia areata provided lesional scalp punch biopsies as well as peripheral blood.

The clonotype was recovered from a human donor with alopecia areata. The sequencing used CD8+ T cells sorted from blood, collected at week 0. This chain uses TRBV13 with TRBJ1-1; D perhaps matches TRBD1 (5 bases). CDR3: CASSLSGHLNTEAFF. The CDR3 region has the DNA TGTGCCAGCAGCTTAAGTGGACACCTGAACACTGAAGCTTTCTTT.